The next 18 T cell receptor beta chains were all read from a single sample in a study of OX40 agonist ivuxolimab in advanced cancers. The method was immunoSEQ multiplex PCR; TCRdb's version includes in-frame clones alone and lacks a portion of them. Of 69,000 or so clones in the sample, 80% to 90% are singletons; the top ten hold about 6.5%. The material sequenced was CD4+ or CD8+ T cells sorted from blood, taken in a trial of the OX40 agonist ivuxolimab. The receptors were sampled from an adult with an advanced solid tumor such as melanoma, head and neck, liver or kidney cancer.

The chain combines TRBV2 with TRBJ2-1; 11 nucleotides align to TRBD2. This CDR3 has 15 amino acids. With 6 bases clipped from V and 6 bases from J, the junction kept 7 bases outside the gene matches. Germline loops: CDR1 SNHLY, CDR2 FYNNEI. The CDR3, as DNA: TGTGCCAGCAGGACGACTAGCGGGATTGGCAATGAGCAGTTCTTC. Encoded protein: CASRTTSGIGNEQFF.

This chain links TRBV7-9 with TRBJ2-7; the match to TRBD1 covers 9 bases. V was pared by 5 bases and J by 3 bases, with 20 bases of the junction left unmatched. There are 19 residues in the CDR3. Germline CDR1 and CDR2: SEHNR and FQNEAQ (reference sequence). CDR3 sequence: CASSLNVGQGAGPLYEQYF. The CDR3 DNA is TGTGCCAGCAGCCTCAATGTGGGACAGGGCGCGGGACCCCTCTACGAGCAGTACTTC.

This clone has only one observation. The V gene is TRBV27, the J gene TRBJ2-7, with TRBD2 matching 12 bases. CDR3 length: 17 residues. The V and J ends lost 3 bases and 6 bases, in that order; junction bases with no gene match: 12. Germline V gene lookup returns CDR1 MNHEY and CDR2 SMNVEV (reference sequence). This chain's CDR3 is CASSFLAGGVSKVEQYF. CDR3 coding DNA: TGTGCCAGCAGTTTTCTAGCGGGAGGGGTCTCTAAAGTCGAGCAGTACTTC.

The CDR3 DNA sequence: TGCGCCAGCAGCCAAGATAAGCCTAGCCGGTTCTTTGAAAAGCAGTTCTTC. It translates to CASSQDKPSRFFEKQFF. The gene calls are TRBV4-3 and TRBJ2-1; TRBD2 might be the D (5 bases). The CDR3 covers 17 residues. The germline V gene has CDR1 LGHNA and CDR2 YSLEER. Trimming shortened V by 0 bases and J by 11 bases, and 23 bases separated the two germline ends.

J is TRBJ2-2 and V is TRBV6-5; D is undetermined. CDR1 is MNHEY and CDR2 is SVGAGI in the germline V gene. There are 15 residues in the CDR3. V was trimmed by 2 bases and J by 4 bases, leaving 11 bases between them. Written as DNA, the CDR3 is TGTGCCAGCAGTTACCTCGACCCCTTCACCGGGGAGCTGTTTTTT. Its protein is CASSYLDPFTGELFF.

V and J are TRBV5-4 and TRBJ2-7; TRBD1 aligns across 7 bases. V was pared by 4 bases and J by 3 bases, with 4 bases of the junction left unmatched. This CDR3 has 13 residues. CDR1 is SGHNT, CDR2 YYREEE, per germline (reference sequence). CDR3 residues: CASSPRDSYEQYF. CDR3 nucleotides: TGTGCCAGCAGCCCCCGGGACAGCTACGAGCAGTACTTC.

The chain joins TRBV7-9 to TRBJ1-3, with 8 bases lining up with TRBD1. CDR3 length: 19 residues. Trimming removed 3 bases from V and 4 bases from J; junction bases left unmatched: 17. CDR1 and CDR2 from the germline V gene are SEHNR and FQNEAQ (reference sequence). In DNA form, the CDR3 reads TGTGCCAGCAGCTTTTCAAGGACAGGGTTATCGGTCGGAGGAAACACCATATATTTT. Amino acid sequence: CASSFSRTGLSVGGNTIYF.

This clone has just one count. This sample includes further DNA sequences coding for the same CDR3. The J gene is TRBJ1-4, the V gene TRBV9; D might be TRBD1 (5 bases). Germline CDR1 and CDR2: SGDLS and YYNGEE. The V gene lost 2 bases and the J gene lost 1 base, with 6 bases spanning the gap. This CDR3 is built from 14 residues. The CDR3 is CASSVGGTNEKLFF. CDR3 coding DNA: TGTGCCAGCAGCGTCGGGGGAACTAATGAAAAACTGTTTTTT. The complete variable domain, with remaining parts taken from reference TRBV9 and TRBJ1-4, reads DSGVTQTPKHLITATGQRVTLRCSPRSGDLSVYWYQQSLDQGLQFLIQYYNGEERAKGNILERFSAQQFPDLHSELNLSSLELGDSALYFCASSVGGTNEKLFFGSGTQLSVL.

This clone has just a few counts. V is TRBV5-4 and J is TRBJ2-7; weak D call: TRBD2 (6 bases). In germline, CDR1 is SGHNT, CDR2 YYREEE (reference sequence). V lost 3 bases and J 0 bases, leaving 16 bases between the germline ends. The CDR3 loop spans 16 amino acids. CDR3 DNA sequence: TGTGCCAGCAGCTCCACCGGGACTCCACTCTCCTACGAGCAGTACTTC. Translating gives CASSSTGTPLSYEQYF.

The J gene is TRBJ1-5, the V gene TRBV9; TRBD1 is a possible D gene (5 bases). Germline V lookup: CDR1 SGDLS, CDR2 YYNGEE. CDR3 length: 14 amino acids. V was trimmed by 7 bases and J by 0 bases, leaving 11 bases between them. In nucleotides, the CDR3 is TGTGCCAGCTCTTTGGGGGATAGCAATCAGCCCCAGCATTTT. Translating gives CASSLGDSNQPQHF.

Notes on this clone: The identical CDR3 is also encoded by other nucleotide sequences in the sample. J is TRBJ1-2 and V is TRBV4-3; the D gene is possibly TRBD1 (6 bases). The V gene's germline CDR1 is LGHNA and CDR2 YSLEER. With 4 bases removed from V and 3 bases from J, the gap between germline ends came to 18 bases. This CDR3 is 16 amino acids long. As DNA, the CDR3 is TGCGCCAGCAGCCGGGGGCAGGGGCCATCTGACTATGGCTACACCTTC. Protein product: CASSRGQGPSDYGYTF.

The chain links TRBV27 to TRBJ1-1; weak D call: TRBD1 (5 bases). Germline V gene data show CDR1 as MNHEY and CDR2 as SMNVEV (reference sequence). CDR3 length: 13 residues. With 8 bases removed from V and 7 bases from J, the gap between germline ends came to 17 bases. The CDR3 loop reads CASGTGGGREAFF. The CDR3 DNA follows: TGTGCCAGCGGGACCGGGGGGGGACGTGAAGCTTTCTTT.

V gene TRBV7-9 combines with J gene TRBJ2-7; D gene uncertain. CDR1 SEHNR and CDR2 FQNEAQ come from the germline V gene (reference sequence). The CDR3 runs 16 residues. Trimming took 2 bases from V and 3 from J, leaving 17 bases between them. CDR3: CASSLYTNPLGYEQYF. CDR3 in DNA: TGTGCCAGCAGCTTATACACTAACCCCCTAGGCTACGAGCAGTACTTC.

This clone is termed medium-sized. The chain employs TRBV7-3 and TRBJ1-6; tentatively, D is TRBD1 (6 bases). Germline-derived CDR1 and CDR2 are SGHTA and FQGTGA. This CDR3 has 14 amino acids. Trimming left V 4 bases short and J 8 bases short, with 12 bases between. The chain's CDR3 is CASSSQGPYSPLHF. The DNA of the CDR3 is TGTGCCAGCAGCTCTCAGGGGCCGTATTCACCCCTCCACTTT. Combining the CDR3 with reference TRBV7-3 and TRBJ1-6 gives the whole variable domain GAGVSQTPSNKVTEKGKYVELRCDPISGHTALYWYRQSLGQGPEFLIYFQGTGAADDSGLPNDRFFAVRPEGSVSTLKIQRTERGDSAVYLCASSSQGPYSPLHFGNGTRLTVT.

The chain combines TRBV6-5 with TRBJ2-1; 7 bases line up with TRBD2. The germline V gene has CDR1 MNHEY and CDR2 SVGAGI. After removal of 2 bases from V and 6 bases from J, the junction contained 4 bases not matched to a gene. The CDR3 is 14 residues long. CDR3 nucleotides: TGTGCCAGCAGTTACGCTGGGGAGGGCAATGAGCAGTTCTTC. It codes for CASSYAGEGNEQFF.

The chain uses TRBV15 and TRBJ1-2; 7 nucleotides line up with TRBD1. The germline CDR1 and CDR2 sequences are LNHNV and YYDKDF (reference sequence). Unmatched junction bases numbered 5, after V lost 3 bases and J lost 4 bases. The CDR3 consists of 14 residues. The CDR3 DNA reads as TGTGCCACCAGCAGTGACAGGGTCGGCTATGGCTACACCTTC. It codes for CATSSDRVGYGYTF.

The chain recombines TRBV6-6 with TRBJ2-6, with D perhaps TRBD2 (5 bases). Trimming pared 11 bases from V and 3 bases from J, leaving 11 bases between. CDR1 is MNHNY, CDR2 SVGAGI, per germline (reference sequence). The CDR3 consists of 13 residues. CDR3 in amino acids: CAATGSGANVLTF. The DNA of the CDR3 is TGTGCCGCTACTGGGAGTGGGGCCAACGTCCTGACTTTC.

This clone appeared once. The chain recombines TRBV4-1 with TRBJ1-4; a possible D gene is TRBD1 (5 bases). This CDR3 has 15 residues. V lost 1 base, J lost 6 bases, and 12 bases lay in between. Germline values: CDR1 MGHRA, CDR2 YSYEKL. The CDR3 sequence is CASSQVEGRDEKLFF. CDR3 DNA sequence: TGCGCCAGCAGCCAAGTTGAGGGGCGGGATGAAAAACTGTTTTTT.